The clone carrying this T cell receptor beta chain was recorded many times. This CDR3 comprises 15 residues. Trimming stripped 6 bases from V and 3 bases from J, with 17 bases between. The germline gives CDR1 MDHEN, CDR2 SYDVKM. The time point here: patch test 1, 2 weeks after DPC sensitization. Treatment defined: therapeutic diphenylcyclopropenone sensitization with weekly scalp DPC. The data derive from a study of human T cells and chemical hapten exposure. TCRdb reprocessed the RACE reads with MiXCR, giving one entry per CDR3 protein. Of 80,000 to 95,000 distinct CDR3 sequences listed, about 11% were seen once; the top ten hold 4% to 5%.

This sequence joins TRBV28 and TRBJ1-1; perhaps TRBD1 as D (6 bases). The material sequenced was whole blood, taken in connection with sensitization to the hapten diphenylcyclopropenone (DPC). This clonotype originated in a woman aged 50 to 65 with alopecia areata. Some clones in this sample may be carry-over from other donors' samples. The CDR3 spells CASSAPRGSDTEAFF. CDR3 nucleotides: TGTGCCAGCAGCGCCCCCAGGGGCTCGGACACTGAAGCTTTCTTT.